The clone carrying this TCR beta chain was recorded many times. Gene names and germline refer to mouse. The read ends 4 residues before the CDR3 terminus; that terminus is restored from the germline J gene. Sequencing used cDNA as its template, made by extracting RNA and reverse transcribing it. The assay was immunoSEQ multiplex PCR, and TCRdb's table has in-frame clones only and misses some. The sample lists 290,000 or so clones, none appearing once, the ten largest making up 1.2%. Trimming left V 3 bases short and J 3 bases short, with 4 bases between. CDR3 length: 12 residues. Germline V gene data show CDR1 as MNHDT and CDR2 as YYDKIL. The data are from a study of CD8+ T cells in alopecia areata. Sorting of pooled cutaneous lymph node cells was based on CD4, CD8alpha, NKG2D, NKG2ACE and other markers.

The chain employs TRBV17 and TRBJ2-5; D not resolved. This sequence was found in a C3H/HeJ mouse with alopecia areata. This line is of MHC haplotype H2-k. Sequenced: CD4+ T cells sorted from a lymph node. CDR3 bases read: TGTGCTAGCAGTAGGAGGCAAGAC. Residues: CASSRRQD. The full CDR3 sequence reads CASSRRQDTQYF.